Listed below are T cell receptor beta chains from one sample, sequenced in a study of CD8 T cells in ankylosing spondylitis. TCRdb re-derived calls from the 5' RACE reads in MiXCR, one entry per CDR3 protein. Counted here are more than 600,000 distinct CDR3 sequences, roughly 19% occurring once; the ten biggest clones make up 19%. Sequenced sample: blood, either unsorted or a sorted T cell fraction (not recorded which). The receptors come from a male donor with ankylosing spondylitis. Each CDR3 is given with its conserved first and last residue. D genes are given only for firm matches. Clone size appears in some rows only: once, few, many, or a class for an expanded clone.

J gene: TRBJ1-1
CDR3 length: 14
clone size: few
V gene: TRBV29-1
D gene: -
CDR3 protein: CSVEREIMNTEAFF
CDR3 DNA: TGCAGCGTTGAACGGGAGATAATGAACACTGAAGCTTTCTTT

J gene: TRBJ2-7
CDR3 length: 13
clone size: many
V gene: TRBV2
D gene: -
CDR3 protein: CASSDAVVDEQYF
CDR3 DNA: TGTGCCAGCAGTGACGCAGTAGTCGACGAGCAGTACTTC

J gene: TRBJ2-2
CDR3 length: 13
clone size: many
V gene: TRBV6-5
D gene: -
CDR3 protein: CASSYDHTGELFF
CDR3 DNA: TGTGCCAGCAGTTACGACCATACCGGGGAGCTGTTTTTT

J gene: TRBJ2-5
CDR3 length: 13
clone size: -
V gene: TRBV12-3/TRBV12-4
D gene: TRBD2
CDR3 protein: CASRGTMGRAQYF
CDR3 DNA: TGTGCCAGCAGGGGGACTATGGGTAGGGCCCAGTACTTC

J gene: TRBJ1-2
CDR3 length: 11
clone size: few
V gene: TRBV29-1
D gene: -
CDR3 protein: CSVFGEYGYTF
CDR3 DNA: TGCAGCGTTTTTGGGGAATATGGCTACACCTTC

J gene: TRBJ2-7
CDR3 length: 14
clone size: -
V gene: TRBV27
D gene: TRBD1
CDR3 protein: CASSTDRYAYEQYF
CDR3 DNA: TGTGCCAGCAGTACGGACAGGTACGCCTACGAGCAGTACTTC

J gene: TRBJ2-2
CDR3 length: 16
clone size: few
V gene: TRBV7-7
D gene: TRBD1
CDR3 protein: CASSLLGTENTGELFF
CDR3 DNA: TGTGCCAGCAGCTTATTGGGGACAGAGAACACCGGGGAGCTGTTTTTT

J gene: TRBJ2-3
CDR3 length: 15
clone size: few
V gene: TRBV5-1
D gene: TRBD2
CDR3 protein: CASSSEGLGGGTQYF
CDR3 DNA: TGCGCCAGCAGCTCGGAGGGACTAGGTGGCGGAACGCAGTATTTT

J gene: TRBJ1-5
CDR3 length: 13
clone size: few
V gene: TRBV21-1
D gene: -
CDR3 protein: CASSPLGDQPQHF
CDR3 DNA: TGTGCCAGCAGCCCACTAGGGGATCAGCCCCAGCATTTT

J gene: TRBJ1-3
CDR3 length: 16
clone size: few
V gene: TRBV4-1
D gene: -
CDR3 protein: CASSGGQLISGNTIYF
CDR3 DNA: TGCGCCAGCAGCGGGGGGCAGCTTATCTCTGGAAACACCATATATTTT

J gene: TRBJ2-1
CDR3 length: 14
clone size: few
V gene: TRBV29-1
D gene: -
CDR3 protein: CSVELRESYNEQFF
CDR3 DNA: TGCAGCGTTGAACTACGGGAGAGCTACAATGAGCAGTTCTTC

J gene: TRBJ2-2
CDR3 length: 15
clone size: -
V gene: TRBV7-9
D gene: -
CDR3 protein: CASSLARQGIGELFF
CDR3 DNA: TGTGCCAGCAGCTTAGCCCGGCAGGGAATCGGGGAGCTGTTTTTT

J gene: TRBJ2-1
CDR3 length: 13
clone size: many
V gene: TRBV20-1
D gene: TRBD2
CDR3 protein: CSASGGAIDEQFF
CDR3 DNA: TGCAGTGCTAGCGGGGGGGCCATAGATGAGCAGTTCTTC

J gene: TRBJ1-6
CDR3 length: 12
clone size: -
V gene: TRBV10-3
D gene: -
CDR3 protein: CAISDFEAALHF
CDR3 DNA: TGTGCCATCAGTGATTTCGAAGCGGCCCTCCACTTT

J gene: TRBJ1-5
CDR3 length: 15
clone size: -
V gene: TRBV12-3/TRBV12-4
D gene: TRBD1
CDR3 protein: CASSPDRGTVQPQHF
CDR3 DNA: TGTGCCAGCAGTCCGGACAGGGGGACTGTTCAGCCCCAGCATTTT

J gene: TRBJ1-2
CDR3 length: 17
clone size: once
V gene: TRBV29-1
D gene: -
CDR3 protein: CSVEDLGWTATNYGYTF
CDR3 DNA: TGCAGCGTTGAAGATTTGGGTTGGACAGCGACCAACTATGGCTACACCTTC

J gene: TRBJ1-6
CDR3 length: 15
clone size: few
V gene: TRBV25-1
D gene: TRBD1
CDR3 protein: CASSENTGGGSPLHF
CDR3 DNA: TGTGCCAGCAGTGAAAACACAGGGGGGGGTTCACCCCTCCACTTT

J gene: TRBJ2-7
CDR3 length: 16
clone size: few
V gene: TRBV12-3/TRBV12-4
D gene: TRBD2
CDR3 protein: CASSPTNGLAGYEQYF
CDR3 DNA: TGTGCCAGCAGTCCAACCAACGGACTAGCGGGGTACGAGCAGTACTTC

J gene: TRBJ2-7
CDR3 length: 13
clone size: -
V gene: TRBV29-1
D gene: TRBD2
CDR3 protein: CSVHLAGGGEQYF
CDR3 DNA: TGCAGCGTTCACCTAGCGGGAGGTGGCGAGCAGTACTTC

J gene: TRBJ1-5
CDR3 length: 15
clone size: -
V gene: TRBV7-9
D gene: TRBD1
CDR3 protein: CASSSGTGELQPQHF
CDR3 DNA: TGTGCCAGCAGCTCCGGGACAGGGGAGCTTCAGCCCCAGCATTTT

J gene: TRBJ2-1
CDR3 length: 18
clone size: few
V gene: TRBV5-1
D gene: TRBD2
CDR3 protein: CASSGGVGRERSYNEQFF
CDR3 DNA: TGCGCCAGCAGCGGCGGGGTGGGGCGGGAGCGCAGCTACAATGAGCAGTTCTTC

J gene: TRBJ1-2
CDR3 length: 16
clone size: -
V gene: TRBV5-1
D gene: TRBD1
CDR3 protein: CASSYRTGAYNYGYTF
CDR3 DNA: TGCGCCAGCAGTTACCGGACAGGCGCTTATAACTATGGCTACACCTTC

J gene: TRBJ2-3
CDR3 length: 13
clone size: -
V gene: TRBV29-1
D gene: -
CDR3 protein: CSVGGGGPDTQYF
CDR3 DNA: TGCAGCGTTGGAGGTGGTGGGCCAGATACGCAGTATTTT

J gene: TRBJ2-2
CDR3 length: 15
clone size: few
V gene: TRBV2
D gene: -
CDR3 protein: CASQSQGLDTGELFF
CDR3 DNA: TGTGCCAGCCAATCCCAGGGCTTGGACACCGGGGAGCTGTTTTTT

J gene: TRBJ1-2
CDR3 length: 12
clone size: few
V gene: TRBV12-3/TRBV12-4
D gene: TRBD1
CDR3 protein: CASRADRAGYTF
CDR3 DNA: TGTGCCAGCAGGGCAGACAGGGCTGGCTACACCTTC

J gene: TRBJ2-1
CDR3 length: 16
clone size: few
V gene: TRBV4-2
D gene: -
CDR3 protein: CASSQARGLSYNEQFF
CDR3 DNA: TGTGCCAGCAGCCAAGCAAGGGGACTGTCGTACAATGAGCAGTTCTTC

J gene: TRBJ1-4
CDR3 length: 14
clone size: few
V gene: TRBV20-1
D gene: -
CDR3 protein: CSARGIAKPEKLFF
CDR3 DNA: TGCAGTGCTAGAGGCATAGCAAAGCCCGAAAAACTGTTTTTT

J gene: TRBJ2-3
CDR3 length: 16
clone size: -
V gene: TRBV11-2
D gene: TRBD2
CDR3 protein: CASSSFGRGSTDTQYF
CDR3 DNA: TGTGCCAGCAGCTCGTTTGGGCGGGGGAGCACAGATACGCAGTATTTT

J gene: TRBJ2-1
CDR3 length: 16
clone size: once
V gene: TRBV7-9
D gene: -
CDR3 protein: CASSFPDSSSYNEQFF
CDR3 DNA: TGTGCCAGCAGCTTTCCGGACTCGAGCTCCTACAATGAGCAGTTCTTC

J gene: TRBJ2-2
CDR3 length: 16
clone size: few
V gene: TRBV15
D gene: -
CDR3 protein: CPTSRTGLWNTGELFF
CDR3 DNA: TGCCCCACCAGCAGAACAGGGCTCTGGAACACCGGGGAGCTGTTTTTT

J gene: TRBJ2-5
CDR3 length: 13
clone size: -
V gene: TRBV20-1
D gene: -
CDR3 protein: CSATIPLRGTQYF
CDR3 DNA: TGCAGTGCTACTATCCCCCTTCGGGGGACCCAGTACTTC

J gene: TRBJ1-5
CDR3 length: 14
clone size: few
V gene: TRBV3-1
D gene: -
CDR3 protein: CASSDRRDNQPQHF
CDR3 DNA: TGTGCCAGCAGCGACCGCAGGGACAATCAGCCCCAGCATTTT

J gene: TRBJ2-3
CDR3 length: 11
clone size: few
V gene: TRBV20-1
D gene: -
CDR3 protein: CSARFPDTQYF
CDR3 DNA: TGCAGTGCTAGGTTTCCCGATACGCAGTATTTT

J gene: TRBJ1-2
CDR3 length: 11
clone size: -
V gene: TRBV6-2/TRBV6-3
D gene: -
CDR3 protein: CASRWGYGYTF
CDR3 DNA: TGTGCCAGCAGGTGGGGGTACGGCTACACCTTC

J gene: TRBJ2-3
CDR3 length: 17
clone size: -
V gene: TRBV15
D gene: TRBD2
CDR3 protein: CATSRVRGDLFTDTQYF
CDR3 DNA: TGTGCCACCAGCAGAGTCCGGGGGGATCTCTTCACAGATACGCAGTATTTT

J gene: TRBJ2-1
CDR3 length: 15
clone size: many
V gene: TRBV5-1
D gene: TRBD2
CDR3 protein: CASSRTSGRDNEQFF
CDR3 DNA: TGCGCCAGCAGCCGGACTAGCGGGAGGGACAATGAGCAGTTCTTC

J gene: TRBJ1-1
CDR3 length: 14
clone size: -
V gene: TRBV25-1
D gene: -
CDR3 protein: CASSDITGNTEAFF
CDR3 DNA: TGTGCCAGCAGTGATATAACAGGGAACACTGAAGCTTTCTTT

J gene: TRBJ2-1
CDR3 length: 13
clone size: many
V gene: TRBV5-1
D gene: -
CDR3 protein: CASSLNDGTEQFF
CDR3 DNA: TGCGCCAGCAGCTTGAATGACGGGACAGAGCAGTTCTTC

J gene: TRBJ2-2
CDR3 length: 15
clone size: once
V gene: TRBV7-9
D gene: -
CDR3 protein: CASSRLLREPGELFF
CDR3 DNA: TGTGCCAGCAGCCGCCTACTCAGGGAGCCCGGGGAGCTGTTTTTT

J gene: TRBJ2-1
CDR3 length: 16
clone size: -
V gene: TRBV5-1
D gene: TRBD2
CDR3 protein: CASSLGGRITYNEQFF
CDR3 DNA: TGCGCCAGCAGCTTGGGCGGGAGGATCACCTACAATGAGCAGTTCTTC

J gene: TRBJ2-5
CDR3 length: 17
clone size: -
V gene: TRBV20-1
D gene: TRBD2
CDR3 protein: CSARDSGAGGIEETQYF
CDR3 DNA: TGCAGTGCTAGAGATTCTGGAGCGGGGGGGATAGAAGAGACCCAGTACTTC

J gene: TRBJ2-2
CDR3 length: 16
clone size: few
V gene: TRBV20-1
D gene: TRBD1
CDR3 protein: CSARDPDREGTGELFF
CDR3 DNA: TGCAGTGCTAGAGATCCCGACAGGGAAGGGACCGGGGAGCTGTTTTTT

J gene: TRBJ1-2
CDR3 length: 11
clone size: -
V gene: TRBV12-3/TRBV12-4
D gene: -
CDR3 protein: CASSSGLGYTF
CDR3 DNA: TGTGCCAGCAGTTCAGGGTTAGGCTACACCTTC

J gene: TRBJ1-2
CDR3 length: 18
clone size: -
V gene: TRBV5-1
D gene: -
CDR3 protein: CASSISGAEDYTNYGYTF
CDR3 DNA: TGCGCCAGCAGCATCTCCGGGGCAGAGGACTACACTAACTATGGCTACACCTTC

J gene: TRBJ2-1
CDR3 length: 15
clone size: -
V gene: TRBV7-9
D gene: TRBD2
CDR3 protein: CASSPTSGKYNEQFF
CDR3 DNA: TGTGCCAGCAGCCCGACTAGCGGGAAATACAATGAGCAGTTCTTC

J gene: TRBJ2-7
CDR3 length: 15
clone size: -
V gene: TRBV28
D gene: -
CDR3 protein: CASSLRRGLGYEQYF
CDR3 DNA: TGTGCCAGCAGTTTGAGGAGGGGCCTGGGGTACGAGCAGTACTTC

J gene: TRBJ2-5
CDR3 length: 16
clone size: few
V gene: TRBV2
D gene: TRBD2
CDR3 protein: CASSGTSGGAMETQYF
CDR3 DNA: TGTGCCAGCAGTGGGACTAGCGGGGGGGCCATGGAGACCCAGTACTTC

J gene: TRBJ2-3
CDR3 length: 14
clone size: few
V gene: TRBV2
D gene: -
CDR3 protein: CASRKAGGAITQYF
CDR3 DNA: TGTGCCAGCAGGAAGGCCGGCGGGGCGATAACGCAGTATTTT

J gene: TRBJ2-3
CDR3 length: 15
clone size: many
V gene: TRBV12-3/TRBV12-4
D gene: -
CDR3 protein: CASSSGLSSTDTQYF
CDR3 DNA: TGTGCCAGCAGTTCCGGACTATCCAGCACAGATACGCAGTATTTT

J gene: TRBJ2-1
CDR3 length: 14
clone size: many
V gene: TRBV6-2/TRBV6-3
D gene: -
CDR3 protein: CASSKTESYNEQFF
CDR3 DNA: TGTGCCAGCAGTAAGACTGAATCCTACAATGAGCAGTTCTTC

J gene: TRBJ1-5
CDR3 length: 14
clone size: few
V gene: TRBV7-9
D gene: -
CDR3 protein: CASSPSGDGQPQHF
CDR3 DNA: TGTGCCAGCAGCCCTTCGGGGGACGGACAGCCCCAGCATTTT

J gene: TRBJ1-2
CDR3 length: 14
clone size: few
V gene: TRBV29-1
D gene: TRBD1
CDR3 protein: CSVEDPGTGNGYTF
CDR3 DNA: TGCAGCGTTGAAGATCCAGGGACAGGGAATGGCTACACCTTC

J gene: TRBJ2-2
CDR3 length: 15
clone size: -
V gene: TRBV4-2
D gene: TRBD1
CDR3 protein: CASTPGQTNTGELFF
CDR3 DNA: TGTGCCAGCACCCCGGGACAGACGAACACCGGGGAGCTGTTTTTT

J gene: TRBJ2-3
CDR3 length: 15
clone size: -
V gene: TRBV5-1
D gene: -
CDR3 protein: CASSLATGGGDTQYF
CDR3 DNA: TGCGCCAGCAGCTTGGCCACGGGGGGCGGAGATACGCAGTATTTT

J gene: TRBJ1-4
CDR3 length: 13
clone size: few
V gene: TRBV6-1
D gene: TRBD1
CDR3 protein: CATRTGVGEKLFF
CDR3 DNA: TGTGCCACCAGGACAGGGGTAGGCGAAAAACTGTTTTTT

J gene: TRBJ2-1
CDR3 length: 14
clone size: few
V gene: TRBV20-1
D gene: TRBD2
CDR3 protein: CSAANVLAGVLQFF
CDR3 DNA: TGCAGTGCAGCCAACGTTCTAGCGGGAGTCCTTCAGTTCTTC